This is a list of T cell receptor beta chains from one sample in a study of CD8 T cells in ankylosing spondylitis. TCRdb recomputed calls from the 5' RACE reads with MiXCR, one row per CDR3 protein. The sample yields more than 150,000 distinct CDR3 sequences, about 20% seen once. The sequenced material came from blood, either unsorted or a sorted T cell fraction (not recorded which). The receptors shown here come from a male donor aged 5 to 30 with ankylosing spondylitis or in good health (not recorded which). Each CDR3 is given with its conserved first and last residue. A D gene is named only where the DNA matches it firmly. Clone size is given for some rows only: seen once, a few or many times, or a class if the clone is expanded.

many | TRBJ2-1 | TRBV3-1 | - | TGTGCCAGCAGCCTAGGCCTCACGGCCTACAATGAGCAGTTCTTC | CASSLGLTAYNEQFF
many | TRBJ2-1 | TRBV7-6 | TRBD2 | TGTGCCAGCAGCTTAATGGGTGGGAGGGCCATCGGATCCTACAATGAGCAGTTCTTC | CASSLMGGRAIGSYNEQFF
- | TRBJ2-3 | TRBV7-6 | - | TGTGCCAGCAGCTTAGTCCGGGATACAGATACGCAGTATTTT | CASSLVRDTDTQYF
few | TRBJ1-4 | TRBV5-5 | - | TGTGCCAGCAGCTTGGAGTTCGGGCCTACTGAAAAACTGTTTTTT | CASSLEFGPTEKLFF
many | TRBJ2-7 | TRBV20-1 | TRBD1 | TGCAGTGCTAGCTCTTCACAGGGGTCCTACGAGCAGTACTTC | CSASSSQGSYEQYF
- | TRBJ2-3 | TRBV7-9 | TRBD2 | TGTGCCAGCAGCCGGACTAGCGGGAAGGAGGATACGCAGTATTTT | CASSRTSGKEDTQYF
many | TRBJ1-2 | TRBV5-1 | - | TGCGCCAGCAGCACCCTGGGGGAGGCAGGGCCGTACACCTTC | CASSTLGEAGPYTF
- | TRBJ2-1 | TRBV29-1 | TRBD2 | TGCAGCGTTGAAACGGCGGGAGAGGGCAATGAGCAGTTCTTC | CSVETAGEGNEQFF
many | TRBJ2-5 | TRBV28 | - | TGTGCCAGCAGTTTAATCCTAGCGCCCCAAGAGACCCAGTACTTC | CASSLILAPQETQYF
- | TRBJ2-1 | TRBV7-9 | TRBD1 | TGTGCCAGCAGCATAGGACAGGCCTCGGGTGAGCAGTTCTTC | CASSIGQASGEQFF
few | TRBJ2-4 | TRBV10-3 | - | TGTGCCATCAGGTCGGGGCCGCCAGACATTCAGTACTTC | CAIRSGPPDIQYF
- | TRBJ2-2 | TRBV24-1 | - | TGTGCCACCAGTGATTTCGACGGGGAGCTGTTTTTT | CATSDFDGELFF
many | TRBJ1-2 | TRBV27 | - | TGTGCCAGCAGTTTGAGGGGCTCCTATGGCTACACCTTC | CASSLRGSYGYTF
many | TRBJ1-5 | TRBV19 | - | TGTGCCAGTAGGACCACCGGGGTGCCAAGTGCTCCCTTTAATAGCAATCAGCCCCAGCATTTT | CASRTTGVPSAPFNSNQPQHF